These 12 T cell receptor beta chains originate from one sample sequenced in a study of regulatory T cells in long-lasting Graves disease. Specified time point: persistent/refractory GD, antithyroid drugs over 5 years with positive TRAb. There was RNA extracted from PBMCs, and the TCR library was made from it. Arm-PCR of CDR3 regions with iRepertoire HTBI primers generated TCR beta libraries. TCRdb re-called the multiplex PCR reads through MiXCR, storing one row per CDR3 protein. The table records hundreds of thousands of distinct CDR3 sequences, around 21% of them present only once. This specimen consisted of peripheral blood mononuclear cells (PBMCs), obtained when the disease was refractory, from a patient treated with antithyroid drugs. These receptor sequences come from a female donor with Graves disease.

Of note for this clonotype: This clone may be a read error of a much larger clone one base away. The chain combines TRBV19 with TRBJ2-2; TRBD2 is a possible D gene (5 bases). Germline assignment: CDR1 LNHDA and CDR2 SQIVND (reference sequence). There are 15 residues in the CDR3. The CDR3 region is CASSISASNTGELSF. The CDR3 DNA sequence: TGTGCCAGTAGTATCAGCGCTTCGAACACCGGGGAGCTGTCTTTT.

The CDR3: CASTVDGTGLTEAFF. CDR3 DNA: TGTGCCAGCACCGTGGACGGGACAGGCTTGACTGAAGCTTTCTTT. The V call is TRBV5-5, the J call TRBJ1-1, with 8 bases matching TRBD1. The J segment lost 5 bases and the V segment lost 6 bases, leaving 12 bases of the junction unmatched. Germline CDR1 is SGHKS and CDR2 is YYEKEE (reference sequence). The CDR3 consists of 15 residues.

This clonotype has at least ten counts. V is TRBV6-5 and J is TRBJ1-2; D possibly corresponds to TRBD1 (6 bases). The CDR3 totals 16 residues. V lost 2 bases to trimming and J lost 3 bases, with 16 bases between them. The germline V gene has CDR1 MNHEY and CDR2 SVGAGI. CDR3 sequence reads: CASSYGSGGEDYGYTF. The CDR3 DNA is TGTGCCAGCAGTTACGGATCTGGGGGCGAGGACTATGGCTACACCTTC.

The chain uses TRBV6-5 and TRBJ1-1; 9 bases align to TRBD1. This CDR3 contains 15 residues. After removal of 1 base from V and 4 bases from J, the junction contained 4 bases not matched to a gene. The germline V gene has CDR1 MNHEY and CDR2 SVGAGI. The CDR3 region has the DNA TGTGCCAGCAGTTACTTTCGGACAGGGGCCACTGAAGCTTTCTTT. Translated: CASSYFRTGATEAFF.

There are a few counts of this clonotype. The rearrangement links TRBV9 to TRBJ2-7, with 7 positions matching TRBD2. Germline CDR1 is SGDLS and CDR2 is YYNGEE. This CDR3 is 15 amino acids long. J gave up 0 bases and V 3 bases, and 6 bases lay outside the gene matches. CDR3 nucleotide sequence: TGTGCCAGCAGCGGCGGGGACTACAACTCCTACGAGCAGTACTTC. This gives the protein CASSGGDYNSYEQYF.

There are many counts of this clonotype. This chain joins TRBV6-1 and TRBJ1-2, with unresolved D. CDR3 length equals 11 residues. Trimming took 7 bases from V and 3 from J, leaving 6 bases between them. Germline V gene sequence: CDR1 MNHNS, CDR2 SASEGT. CDR3 in DNA: TGTGCCAGCAACCGAGACTATGGCTACACCTTC. Amino acids: CASNRDYGYTF.

Concerning this clonotype: One end of the junction fails to match germline, which may point to a read error. The rearrangement links TRBV19 to TRBJ1-1; D possibly corresponds to TRBD1 (5 bases). The CDR3 runs to 14 residues. CDR1 LNHDA and CDR2 SQIVND come from the germline V gene (reference sequence). In DNA form, the CDR3 reads TGCGCCAGCAGCTCCCAAACAGGGAACACTGAAGCTTTCTTT. It codes for CASSSQTGNTEAFF.

This clonotype was observed many times. V and J are TRBV29-1 and TRBJ2-2, with 8 bases matching TRBD1. The CDR3 has 14 amino acids. The germline CDR1 and CDR2 sequences are SQVTM and ANQGSEA. The V segment lost 4 bases and the J segment 6 bases; nucleotides outside the gene matches: 7. CDR3 in amino acids: CSVARSGGSGELFF. CDR3 nucleotide sequence: TGCAGCGTTGCCAGGTCAGGGGGCTCCGGGGAGCTGTTTTTT.

This clonotype was seen more than once but under ten times. The CDR3 region is CASSQTGGEGNYGYTF. The CDR3 DNA reads TGCGCCAGCAGCCAGACCGGAGGAGAGGGGAACTATGGCTACACCTTC. The J gene is TRBJ1-2, the V gene TRBV4-1, with D maybe TRBD1 (5 bases). The CDR3 runs 16 residues. From germline, CDR1 is MGHRA and CDR2 YSYEKL. Trimming took off 3 bases at V and 2 bases at J, with 16 bases between the two ends.

Only a few counts were recorded for this clonotype. The chain combines TRBV19 with TRBJ1-2, with TRBD1 matching over 9 bases. Germline CDR1 reads LNHDA; CDR2 reads SQIVND (reference sequence). CDR3 length: 15 amino acids. V trimming: 7 bases; J trimming: 4 bases; junction bases outside the gene matches: 10. The CDR3 coding sequence is TGTGCCAGTAACGAACCGGGACAGGGAGTCTATGGCTACACCTTC. Its protein product is CASNEPGQGVYGYTF.

In this sample, this clonotype turned up many times. V gene TRBV11-1 combines with J gene TRBJ2-7; D is unresolved. V dropped 0 bases and J dropped 5 bases, with 5 bases sitting between them. CDR1 and CDR2 (germline): SGHAT, FQDESV (reference sequence). This CDR3 region has 12 residues. The CDR3, as DNA: TGTGCCAGCAGCTTAGCCGGCGACGAGCAGTACTTC. This gives the protein CASSLAGDEQYF.

This clonotype showed up just a few times. The chain joins TRBV3-1 to TRBJ2-1, with 7 bases aligning to TRBD2. With V trimmed by 0 bases and J by 1 base, 6 bases remained unmatched. The germline CDR1 and CDR2 sequences are LGHDT and YNNKEL (reference sequence). This CDR3 has 17 residues. CDR3 residues: CASSQDNAGESYNEQFF. DNA of the CDR3: TGTGCCAGCAGCCAAGATAATGCGGGAGAATCCTACAATGAGCAGTTCTTC.